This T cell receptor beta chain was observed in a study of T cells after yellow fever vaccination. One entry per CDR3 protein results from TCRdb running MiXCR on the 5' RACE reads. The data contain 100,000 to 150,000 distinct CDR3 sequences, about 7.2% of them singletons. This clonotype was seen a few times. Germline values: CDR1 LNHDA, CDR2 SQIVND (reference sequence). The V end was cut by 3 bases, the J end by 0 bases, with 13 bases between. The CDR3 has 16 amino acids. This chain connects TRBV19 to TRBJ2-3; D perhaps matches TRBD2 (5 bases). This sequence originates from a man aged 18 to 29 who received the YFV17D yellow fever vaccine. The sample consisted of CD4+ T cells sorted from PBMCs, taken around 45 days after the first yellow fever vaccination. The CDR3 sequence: CASSIISGSSTDTQYF. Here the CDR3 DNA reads TGTGCCAGTAGTATCATCAGCGGTTCTAGCACAGATACGCAGTATTTT.